These 16 T cell receptor beta chains were all obtained from the same sample, sequenced in a study of T cell repertoires in cytomegalovirus infection. No cognate antigen is known for these TCRs. MiXCR was run by TCRdb on the reads, yielding one entry per CDR3 protein. The data show hundreds of thousands of distinct CDR3 sequences, 40% to 50% seen once. The material sequenced was cultured PBMCs, taken from culture after CMV antigen stimulation. These receptors were collected from a human donor in good health (CMV status not recorded). Some clones in this sample may be carry-over from other donors' samples.

The table lists this clonotype with a few counts. The chain uses TRBV29-1 and TRBJ2-3; perhaps TRBD1 as D (6 bases). From germline, CDR1 is SQVTM and CDR2 ANQGSEA. The V and J ends lost 3 bases and 1 base respectively, with 11 bases between them. This CDR3 comprises 14 residues. The chain's CDR3 is CSVDRGLGTDTQYF. In DNA, the CDR3 is TGCAGCGTTGACAGGGGCTTGGGCACAGATACGCAGTATTTT.

The chain employs TRBV6-1 and TRBJ1-2; D might be TRBD1 (5 bases). V lost 2 bases to trimming and J lost 3 bases, with 13 bases between them. The germline V gene encodes CDR1 MNHNS and CDR2 SASEGT. The CDR3 length is 15 residues. The CDR3 here is CASSESGGRDYGYTF. In DNA form, the CDR3 reads TGTGCCAGCAGTGAAAGCGGGGGTCGCGACTATGGCTACACCTTC.

The table lists this clonotype with a few counts. The chain carries TRBV29-1 and TRBJ2-5, with D possibly TRBD1 on 5 matching bases. Germline CDR1 and CDR2: SQVTM and ANQGSEA. The CDR3 has 15 residues. V was shortened by 1 base and J by 5 bases, with 17 bases between the two germline ends. The CDR3 DNA is TGCAGCGTTGAAGCCCCGGACAACCATCAGGAGACCCAGTACTTC. Translating gives CSVEAPDNHQETQYF.

The gene calls are TRBV7-9 and TRBJ2-2, with TRBD2 matching over 9 bases. Trimming cost V 4 bases and J 5 bases; bases outside gene matches: 5. Per germline, CDR1 SEHNR and CDR2 FQNEAQ (reference sequence). The CDR3 runs to 15 residues. The chain's CDR3 is CASSSRLAVTGELFF. The CDR3 DNA reads TGTGCCAGCAGCTCTCGACTAGCGGTGACCGGGGAGCTGTTTTTT.

This clonotype was counted ten times or more. V is TRBV11-2 and J is TRBJ1-2, with a possible D match to TRBD1 (5 bases). V dropped 5 bases and J dropped 5 bases, with 15 bases sitting between them. CDR1 is SGHAT and CDR2 is FQNNGV in the germline V gene. The CDR3 runs 14 residues. In nucleotides, the CDR3 is TGTGCCAGCAGCCTAGCGAGGGGCGAGTATGGCTACACCTTC. Its translation is CASSLARGEYGYTF.

This clonotype was seen a handful of times. The chain joins TRBV19 to TRBJ2-1, with a weak D call TRBD2 (6 bases). This CDR3 spans 18 amino acids. The germline gives CDR1 LNHDA, CDR2 SQIVND (reference sequence). V lost 5 bases to trimming and J lost 7 bases, with 27 bases between them. The CDR3 loop is CASSRSLGRGKDGNEQFF. CDR3 coding DNA: TGTGCCAGTAGTCGGTCCCTTGGGCGGGGTAAGGATGGTAATGAGCAGTTCTTC. The variable domain in full, with the rest retrieved from reference TRBV19 and TRBJ2-1, is DGGITQSPKYLFRKEGQNVTLSCEQNLNHDAMYWYRQDPGQGLRLIYYSQIVNDFQKGDIAEGYSVSREKKESFPLTVTSAQKNPTAFYLCASSRSLGRGKDGNEQFFGPGTRLTVL.

The rearrangement links TRBV20-1 to TRBJ2-5; 10 bases map to TRBD2. The V gene end was trimmed by 3 bases and the J gene end by 1 base; junction bases not matched to a gene: 11. The germline gives CDR1 DFQATT, CDR2 SNEGSKA (reference sequence). This CDR3 contains 17 residues. Here the CDR3 reads CSASGGPRTSGQETQYF. CDR3 DNA: TGCAGTGCTAGTGGGGGCCCGAGGACTAGCGGCCAAGAGACCCAGTACTTC.

This chain links TRBV12-3 or TRBV12-4 with TRBJ2-4; 7 nucleotides agree with TRBD1. The ends lost 8 bases at V and 7 bases at J; junction bases unmatched: 11. The CDR3 loop spans 14 amino acids. CDR3 bases: TGTGCCAGCTCCTCCGTGGGGACAGCGAACATTCAGTACTTC. Its protein is CASSSVGTANIQYF.

The rearrangement uses TRBV7-6 and TRBJ2-7; perhaps TRBD1 as D (5 bases). Trimming shortened V by 3 bases and J by 6 bases, and 15 bases separated the two germline ends. The CDR3 sequence is 14 residues long. Germline CDR1 and CDR2: SGHVS and FNYEAQ. The DNA of the CDR3 is TGTGCCAGCAGCTTGTTGTCCAGGGTGTCCGAGCAGTACTTC. Its protein is CASSLLSRVSEQYF. The full variable domain, completed using reference TRBV7-6 and TRBJ2-7, is GAGVSQSPRYKVTKRGQDVALRCDPISGHVSLYWYRQALGQGPEFLTYFNYEAQQDKSGLPNDRFSAERPEGSISTLTIQRTEQRDSAMYRCASSLLSRVSEQYFGPGTRLTVT.

This clonotype has just a few counts. This rearrangement joins TRBV11-3 to TRBJ2-3, with a possible D match to TRBD2 (6 bases). The CDR3 has 16 residues. The germline gives CDR1 SGHNT, CDR2 YENEEA. V gave up 1 base and J gave up 0 bases, with 11 bases separating them. The CDR3 protein is CASSLGAGSSTDTQYF. The CDR3 DNA reads TGTGCCAGCAGCTTAGGGGCCGGGAGTAGCACAGATACGCAGTATTTT.

The J gene is TRBJ1-5, the V gene TRBV7-2; the D is unclear. CDR1 is SGHTA and CDR2 is FQGNSA in the germline V gene. The CDR3 spans 15 residues. V was cut by 1 base and J by 3 bases, with 10 bases left in between. The CDR3 reads CASSLEGGNNQPQHF. CDR3 bases: TGTGCCAGCAGCTTAGAGGGCGGAAACAATCAGCCCCAGCATTTT. The full variable domain, rest sourced from reference TRBV7-2 and TRBJ1-5, is GAGVSQSPSNKVTEKGKDVELRCDPISGHTALYWYRQSLGQGLEFLIYFQGNSAPDKSGLPSDRFSAERTGGSVSTLTIQRTQQEDSAVYLCASSLEGGNNQPQHFGDGTRLSIL.

The rearrangement uses TRBV7-2 and TRBJ2-1; D gene unclear. Germline values: CDR1 SGHTA, CDR2 FQGNSA. Trimming shortened V by 5 bases and J by 13 bases, and 18 bases separated the two germline ends. CDR3 length: 13 amino acids. CDR3 residues: CASSRDWGGIQFF. CDR3 coding DNA: TGTGCCAGCAGCCGCGATTGGGGTGGCATCCAGTTCTTC.

The chain has TRBV7-6 and TRBJ2-7; D is uncertain. Germline values: CDR1 SGHVS, CDR2 FNYEAQ. CDR3 length: 14 amino acids. V was clipped by 5 bases and J by 5 bases, with 16 bases between them. The CDR3 nucleotides are TGTGCCAGCAGCCCCCCCGGGTTTACCCACGAGCAGTACTTC. As protein: CASSPPGFTHEQYF.

This clonotype was counted only a few times. The chain employs TRBV7-6 and TRBJ1-1; 9 bases align to TRBD1. J was trimmed by 1 base and V by 3 bases; bases with no gene match: 6. Germline CDR1 reads SGHVS; CDR2 reads FNYEAQ. The CDR3 has 16 residues. The CDR3 protein is CASSLDRGLTNTEAFF. In nucleotides, the CDR3 is TGTGCCAGCAGCTTGGACAGGGGCCTTACGAACACTGAAGCTTTCTTT.

This clonotype was detected once. V usage is TRBV10-3 and J usage is TRBJ2-7, with TRBD1 as a possible D gene (6 bases). Trimming took off 4 bases at V and 3 bases at J, with 10 bases between the two ends. Germline assignment: CDR1 ENHRY and CDR2 SYGVKD. The CDR3 length is 13 residues. This CDR3 is CAISGTGNYEQYF. Written as DNA, the CDR3 is TGTGCCATCAGTGGAACAGGGAACTACGAGCAGTACTTC.

This clonotype has more than one count but fewer than ten. J is TRBJ2-1 and V is TRBV7-9, with TRBD2 as a possible D gene (6 bases). Germline V lookup: CDR1 SEHNR, CDR2 FQNEAQ (reference sequence). Trimming pared 2 bases from V and 4 bases from J, leaving 12 bases between. This CDR3 spans 15 amino acids. The CDR3 reads CASSLLSGTYNEQFF. CDR3 nucleotides: TGTGCCAGCAGCTTACTCTCCGGGACTTACAATGAGCAGTTCTTC. Full variable domain (missing parts from reference TRBV7-9 and TRBJ2-1): DTGVSQNPRHKITKRGQNVTFRCDPISEHNRLYWYRQTLGQGPEFLTYFQNEAQLEKSRLLSDRFSAERPKGSFSTLEIQRTEQGDSAMYLCASSLLSGTYNEQFFGPGTRLTVL.